Listed below are T cell receptor beta chains from one sample, sequenced in a study of T cells expressing NK-cell markers. Each CDR3 protein gets one entry in TCRdb, which reprocessed the 5' RACE reads and gives no DNA. The sample is made up of 200,000 to 300,000 distinct CDR3 sequences, and the top ten hold 0.39% of it. The specimen sequenced was blood T cells: a sorted CD56 or NKG2C T cell subset, CD4+ or CD8+ T cells, or bulk PBMC T cells (not recorded which). The receptor source for this set is a man aged 18 to 30 in good health. The CDR3 runs from the conserved cysteine through the conserved F or W. Each record gives: V gene, J gene, CDR3 protein.

V gene: TRBV6-5; J gene: TRBJ2-7; CDR3 protein: CASSYSILGGEQYF
V gene: TRBV4-3; J gene: TRBJ2-7; CDR3 protein: CASSQESGGPLGEQYF
V gene: TRBV20-1; J gene: TRBJ2-1; CDR3 protein: CSASVTDHEQFF
V gene: TRBV20-1; J gene: TRBJ2-4; CDR3 protein: CSARRETNLAKNIQYF
V gene: TRBV12-3/TRBV12-4; J gene: TRBJ2-7; CDR3 protein: CASSSGDSEQYF
V gene: TRBV7-2; J gene: TRBJ2-1; CDR3 protein: CASSRGAEQFF
V gene: TRBV20-1; J gene: TRBJ2-3; CDR3 protein: CSAATGGRDTQYF
V gene: TRBV10-3; J gene: TRBJ1-1; CDR3 protein: CATKDGLNTEAFF
V gene: TRBV12-3/TRBV12-4; J gene: TRBJ2-7; CDR3 protein: CASSFGLFNYEQYF
V gene: TRBV4-3; J gene: TRBJ2-5; CDR3 protein: CASSQGLAVPNQETQYF
V gene: TRBV27; J gene: TRBJ2-3; CDR3 protein: CAIGTSYTDTQYF
V gene: TRBV29-1; J gene: TRBJ1-1; CDR3 protein: CSSQGVPGNTEAFF
V gene: TRBV2; J gene: TRBJ2-7; CDR3 protein: CASSLGSRTYEQYF
V gene: TRBV18; J gene: TRBJ1-1; CDR3 protein: CASSPTESEAFF
V gene: TRBV7-8; J gene: TRBJ2-6; CDR3 protein: CASSLVRRASGANVLTF
V gene: TRBV6-1; J gene: TRBJ1-6; CDR3 protein: CASSERGGESPLHF
V gene: TRBV5-6; J gene: TRBJ2-5; CDR3 protein: CASSRGVAPREETQYF
V gene: TRBV6-1; J gene: TRBJ2-1; CDR3 protein: CASSSLGNRNDEQFF
V gene: TRBV6-5; J gene: TRBJ1-1; CDR3 protein: CASSSPRTGLDTEAFF
V gene: TRBV20-1; J gene: TRBJ2-5; CDR3 protein: CSAQTGGAQETQYF
V gene: TRBV2; J gene: TRBJ2-6; CDR3 protein: CALQGGPADSGANVLTF
V gene: TRBV5-5; J gene: TRBJ1-5; CDR3 protein: CASGDDQPQHF
V gene: TRBV9; J gene: TRBJ2-1; CDR3 protein: CASSVAEGTSAWSYNEQFF
V gene: TRBV12-3/TRBV12-4; J gene: TRBJ2-1; CDR3 protein: CASSLEAGRFF
V gene: TRBV7-9; J gene: TRBJ2-2; CDR3 protein: CASIKSVGGTGELFF
V gene: TRBV30; J gene: TRBJ1-1; CDR3 protein: CVLDTTGDPFVNTEAFF
V gene: TRBV15; J gene: TRBJ2-2; CDR3 protein: CATSRLAGELFF
V gene: TRBV7-9; J gene: TRBJ2-3; CDR3 protein: CASSSGLAGTDTQYF
V gene: TRBV10-3; J gene: TRBJ1-5; CDR3 protein: CAISDSNRGNQPQHF
V gene: TRBV6-1; J gene: TRBJ1-5; CDR3 protein: CASSESRTAEEFSNQPQHF
V gene: TRBV18; J gene: TRBJ2-7; CDR3 protein: CASSPPGLSYEQYF
V gene: TRBV20-1; J gene: TRBJ1-1; CDR3 protein: CSARPGQANTEAFF
V gene: TRBV28; J gene: TRBJ2-5; CDR3 protein: CASSPGQGWETQYF
V gene: TRBV5-1; J gene: TRBJ1-5; CDR3 protein: CASSLGDRPNQPQHF
V gene: TRBV19; J gene: TRBJ1-1; CDR3 protein: CASSRGQGGMNTEAFF
V gene: TRBV4-2; J gene: TRBJ2-1; CDR3 protein: CASSPTSGKYNEQFF
V gene: TRBV6-1; J gene: TRBJ2-1; CDR3 protein: CASSGDREGGNEQFF
V gene: TRBV12-3/TRBV12-4; J gene: TRBJ2-1; CDR3 protein: CASKKGSLYNEQFF
V gene: TRBV20-1; J gene: TRBJ2-6; CDR3 protein: CSARAGTGGFGANVLTF
V gene: TRBV12-3/TRBV12-4; J gene: TRBJ2-4; CDR3 protein: CASTGGPAKNIQYF
V gene: TRBV5-6; J gene: TRBJ2-1; CDR3 protein: CASREGLAEYNEQFF
V gene: TRBV27; J gene: TRBJ2-1; CDR3 protein: CASSPYGQGANEQFF
V gene: TRBV12-3/TRBV12-4; J gene: TRBJ2-3; CDR3 protein: CASSLAEFDTQYF
V gene: TRBV5-1; J gene: TRBJ2-1; CDR3 protein: CASSLGRPRYNEQFF
V gene: TRBV25-1; J gene: TRBJ2-3; CDR3 protein: CASSDTGGGSDTQYF
V gene: TRBV23-1; J gene: TRBJ2-5; CDR3 protein: CASTRGETQYF
V gene: TRBV9; J gene: TRBJ2-2; CDR3 protein: CASSVFEILNTGELFF
V gene: TRBV7-9; J gene: TRBJ2-5; CDR3 protein: CASSLVQGNQETQYF
V gene: TRBV15; J gene: TRBJ2-7; CDR3 protein: CATSRRTSGYEQYF
V gene: TRBV6-5; J gene: TRBJ1-6; CDR3 protein: CASSYFDRDSPLHF
V gene: TRBV12-3/TRBV12-4; J gene: TRBJ2-2; CDR3 protein: CASSRRAVTGELFF
V gene: TRBV20-1; J gene: TRBJ2-3; CDR3 protein: CSANPLMKSTDTQYF
V gene: TRBV12-3/TRBV12-4; J gene: TRBJ1-5; CDR3 protein: CASHRDNQPQHF
V gene: TRBV7-2; J gene: TRBJ2-3; CDR3 protein: CASSSRGSRASDTQYF
V gene: TRBV12-3/TRBV12-4; J gene: TRBJ2-1; CDR3 protein: CASSLVSYNEQFF
V gene: TRBV6-1; J gene: TRBJ2-1; CDR3 protein: CASSAELVNEQFF
V gene: TRBV29-1; J gene: TRBJ2-7; CDR3 protein: CSVQDDFLGPYEQYF
V gene: TRBV12-3/TRBV12-4; J gene: TRBJ2-2; CDR3 protein: CASGNRVGRPGELFF